The 13 T cell receptor beta chains reported below all come from one sample, sequenced in a study of OX40 agonist ivuxolimab in advanced cancers. This table comes from immunoSEQ multiplex PCR, and its TCRdb copy is limited to in-frame clones, with some not included. The data contain roughly 56,000 clones, 70% to 90% of them singletons. Specimen: CD4+ or CD8+ T cells sorted from blood, collected in a trial of the OX40 agonist ivuxolimab. Receptors originate from an adult with an advanced solid tumor such as melanoma, head and neck, liver or kidney cancer.

The rearrangement joins TRBV10-3 to TRBJ2-7, with 7 nucleotides matching TRBD1. CDR1 is ENHRY and CDR2 is SYGVKD in the germline V gene. V lost 6 bases and J lost 4; bases outside the gene matches: 12. The CDR3 totals 15 residues. CDR3 protein: CAISPLETGKYEQYF. CDR3 nucleotide sequence: TGTGCCATCAGCCCTCTTGAGACAGGGAAGTACGAGCAGTACTTC.

The rearrangement uses TRBV28 and TRBJ2-1; D unclear. This CDR3 is built from 12 residues. V shed 8 bases and J shed 2 bases, with 7 bases lying between them. The germline V gene encodes CDR1 MDHEN and CDR2 SYDVKM. CDR3 DNA: TGTGCCAGCCAACGGGCCTACAATGAGCAGTTCTTC. It is translated as CASQRAYNEQFF.

The chain joins TRBV5-4 to TRBJ2-3, with 12 nucleotides matching TRBD2. The CDR3 is 16 residues long. Germline V lookup: CDR1 SGHNT, CDR2 YYREEE (reference sequence). V was clipped by 4 bases and J by 6 bases; unmatched bases: 9. The CDR3 nucleotides are TGTGCCAGCAGCACCAGGACTAGCGGGATGGTGGATACGCAGTATTTT. It is translated as CASSTRTSGMVDTQYF.

The chain joins TRBV10-3 to TRBJ2-7; tentatively, D is TRBD1 or TRBD2 (5 bases each). The CDR3 loop spans 17 amino acids. Germline CDR1 reads ENHRY; CDR2 reads SYGVKD. V lost 6 bases to trimming and J lost 1 base, with 22 bases between them. The CDR3 sequence is CAIRARNGAGASYEQYF. The CDR3 DNA reads as TGTGCCATCAGAGCTAGGAATGGAGCCGGGGCGTCCTACGAGCAGTACTTC.

The genes are TRBV4-3 and TRBJ2-2; TRBD1 aligns across 8 bases. The trim removed 4 bases at V and 3 bases at J, leaving 4 bases unmatched. CDR1 is LGHNA and CDR2 is YSLEER in the germline V gene. The CDR3 is 15 residues long. The CDR3 spells CASSRRQGYTGELFF. Written as DNA, the CDR3 is TGCGCCAGCAGCCGAAGACAGGGGTACACCGGGGAGCTGTTTTTT.

The J gene is TRBJ2-7, the V gene TRBV10-3; TRBD2 matches 9 bases. The CDR3 has 14 amino acids. Germline trimming cut 4 bases from V and 7 bases from J; bases unmatched to any gene: 8. The germline CDR1 and CDR2 sequences are ENHRY and SYGVKD. The CDR3 nucleotides read TGTGCCATCAGTGCGGTAGCGGGAGCTTGGGAGCAGTACTTC. As protein: CAISAVAGAWEQYF.

DNA for the CDR3: TGTGCCAGTAGTATCTCTGGGGGCCTGAACACCGGGGAGCTGTTTTTT. Its translation is CASSISGGLNTGELFF. The rearrangement links TRBV19 to TRBJ2-2; perhaps TRBD1 as D (6 bases). Per the germline V gene, CDR1 is LNHDA and CDR2 is SQIVND (reference sequence). V was clipped by 3 bases and J by 1 base, with 12 bases between them. CDR3 length: 16 residues.

V and J are TRBV5-1 and TRBJ2-3; D unclear. The V gene lost 2 bases and the J gene lost 0 bases, with 10 bases spanning the gap. CDR3 length equals 15 residues. Germline V lookup: CDR1 SGHRS, CDR2 YFSETQ. In nucleotides, the CDR3 is TGCGCCAGCAGCTTATGGGCGCAGAGCACAGATACGCAGTATTTT. Encoded protein: CASSLWAQSTDTQYF.

The chain links TRBV7-9 to TRBJ1-2, with 8 bases lining up with TRBD1. Germline V CDR1 and CDR2: SEHNR, FQNEAQ (reference sequence). The CDR3 has 15 residues. The V gene end was trimmed by 5 bases and the J gene end by 6 bases; junction bases not matched to a gene: 11. The DNA for the CDR3 is TGTGCCAGCAGCCCTCGGACAGGGCGCCTTGATGGCTACACCTTC. Its translation: CASSPRTGRLDGYTF.

The CDR3 is CASSLKIGLEDEQFF. The CDR3 region has the DNA TGTGCCAGCAGCCTTAAGATAGGACTGGAGGATGAGCAGTTCTTC. J is TRBJ2-1 and V is TRBV14, with D perhaps matching TRBD2 (5 bases). In germline, CDR1 is SGHDN, CDR2 FVKESK. The CDR3 has 15 amino acids. V was trimmed by 4 bases and J by 8 bases, leaving 18 bases between them.

This rearrangement joins TRBV7-2 to TRBJ1-5, with a possible D match to TRBD1 (6 bases). CDR3 length: 15 amino acids. CDR1 is SGHTA and CDR2 is FQGNSA in the germline V gene. Trimming left V 1 base short and J 3 bases short, with 10 bases between. DNA for the CDR3: TGTGCCAGCAGCTTAGGAAGGGGGTCCAATCAGCCCCAGCATTTT. Its translation is CASSLGRGSNQPQHF. The full variable domain, with the rest looked up from reference TRBV7-2 and TRBJ1-5, is GAGVSQSPSNKVTEKGKDVELRCDPISGHTALYWYRQSLGQGLEFLIYFQGNSAPDKSGLPSDRFSAERTGGSVSTLTIQRTQQEDSAVYLCASSLGRGSNQPQHFGDGTRLSIL.

The rearrangement joins TRBV28 to TRBJ2-3; D remains ambiguous. Trimming took off 4 bases at V and 2 bases at J, with 4 bases between the two ends. The CDR3 sequence is 12 residues long. Germline values: CDR1 MDHEN, CDR2 SYDVKM. The DNA of the CDR3 is TGTGCCAGCAGTTCACCCACAGATACGCAGTATTTT. This encodes CASSSPTDTQYF.

The chain combines TRBV6-1 with TRBJ2-1, with D possibly matching TRBD1 (5 bases). Germline V gene lookup returns CDR1 MNHNS and CDR2 SASEGT. CDR3 length: 13 residues. The V end lost 7 bases, the J end lost 4 bases, and 11 bases lay between the germline ends. The CDR3 DNA reads TGTGCCAGCATGCTGGGGCCATACAATGAGCAGTTCTTC. Amino acid sequence: CASMLGPYNEQFF.